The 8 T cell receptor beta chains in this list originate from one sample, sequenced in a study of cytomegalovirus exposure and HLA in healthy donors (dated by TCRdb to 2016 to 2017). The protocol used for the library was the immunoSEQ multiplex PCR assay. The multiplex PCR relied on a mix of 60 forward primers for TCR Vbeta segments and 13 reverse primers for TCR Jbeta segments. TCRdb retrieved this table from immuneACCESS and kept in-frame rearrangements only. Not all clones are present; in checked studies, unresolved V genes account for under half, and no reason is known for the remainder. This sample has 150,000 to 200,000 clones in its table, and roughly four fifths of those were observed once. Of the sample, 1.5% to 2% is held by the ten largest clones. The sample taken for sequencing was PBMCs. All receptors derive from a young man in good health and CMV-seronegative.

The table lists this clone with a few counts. CDR3 coding DNA: TGCGCCAGCAGCCTCGGACAGGCTTTGCCTTACGAGCAGTACTTC. This sequence encodes CASSLGQALPYEQYF. The gene calls are TRBV4-1 and TRBJ2-7; 7 bases line up with TRBD1. With 4 bases clipped from V and 4 bases from J, the junction kept 10 bases outside the gene matches. Germline loops: CDR1 MGHRA, CDR2 YSYEKL. This CDR3 has 15 residues.

CDR3: CASSLIGTGVRNTIYF. The DNA for the CDR3 is TGTGCCAGCAGTTTAATTGGGACAGGTGTTAGAAACACCATATATTTT. The rearrangement links TRBV28 to TRBJ1-3; TRBD1 matches 8 bases. Germline values: CDR1 MDHEN, CDR2 SYDVKM. The CDR3 length is 16 residues. The trim removed 2 bases at V and 5 bases at J, leaving 8 bases unmatched.

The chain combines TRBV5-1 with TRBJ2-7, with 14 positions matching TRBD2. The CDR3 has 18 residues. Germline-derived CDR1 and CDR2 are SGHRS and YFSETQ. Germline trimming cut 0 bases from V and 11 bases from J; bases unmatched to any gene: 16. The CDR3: CASSLDAGLAGGSPREYF. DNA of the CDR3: TGCGCCAGCAGCTTGGATGCCGGACTAGCGGGAGGAAGCCCTAGGGAGTACTTC.

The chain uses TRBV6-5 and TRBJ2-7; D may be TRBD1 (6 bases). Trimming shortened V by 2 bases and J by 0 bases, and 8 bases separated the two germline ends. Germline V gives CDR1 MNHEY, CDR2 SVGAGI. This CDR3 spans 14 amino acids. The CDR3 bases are TGTGCCAGCAGTTACGACAGGATCTCCTACGAGCAGTACTTC. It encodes CASSYDRISYEQYF.

The CDR3 here is CASSITWEQDEQFF. For the CDR3, the DNA is TGTGCCAGTAGTATAACGTGGGAGCAGGATGAGCAGTTCTTC. The chain links TRBV19 to TRBJ2-1; weak D call: TRBD2 (5 bases). The V and J ends lost 2 bases and 8 bases respectively, with 13 bases between them. Germline loops: CDR1 LNHDA, CDR2 SQIVND (reference sequence). This CDR3 spans 14 amino acids.

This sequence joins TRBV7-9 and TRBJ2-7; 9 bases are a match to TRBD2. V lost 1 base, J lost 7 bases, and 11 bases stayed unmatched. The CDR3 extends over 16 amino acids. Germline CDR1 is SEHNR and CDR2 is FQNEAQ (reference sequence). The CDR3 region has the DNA TGTGCCAGCAGCTTAGATCAGCTAGCGGGGACCGGGGAGCAGTACTTC. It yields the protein CASSLDQLAGTGEQYF.

CDR3 sequence reads: CASCRDSQNEKLFF. The CDR3 DNA sequence: TGTGCCAGCTGTCGGGACAGTCAAAATGAAAAACTGTTTTTT. V gene TRBV25-1 combines with J gene TRBJ1-4; 7 bases map to TRBD1. The CDR3 length is 14 residues. Germline trimming cut 8 bases from V and 5 bases from J; bases unmatched to any gene: 8. Germline V gene data show CDR1 as MGHDK and CDR2 as SYGVNS.

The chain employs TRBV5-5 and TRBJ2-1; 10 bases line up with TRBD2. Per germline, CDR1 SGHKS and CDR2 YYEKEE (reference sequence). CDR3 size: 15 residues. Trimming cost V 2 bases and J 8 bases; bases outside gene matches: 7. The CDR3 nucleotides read TGTGCCAGCAGCTTCGGGCTAGCGGGAGTAGATGAGCAGTTCTTC. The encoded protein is CASSFGLAGVDEQFF.